Listed below are T cell receptor beta chains from one sample, sequenced in a study of cytomegalovirus exposure and HLA in healthy donors. The assay was immunoSEQ multiplex PCR, and TCRdb's table has in-frame clones only and misses some. The sample yields under 200,000 clones, just under 90% seen once. Sequencing was carried out using PBMCs. These receptors originate from a man between 18 and 29 years old in good health and CMV-seropositive. The CDR3 runs from the conserved cysteine through the conserved F or W. The D gene is left open where the match is weak. Size is omitted from some rows. Given values are once, few, many or a class for expanded clones.

NA | NA | TRBJ1-1 | TRBV19 | CASSIGTAGNTEAFF | TGTGCCAGTAGTATCGGAACGGCGGGGAACACTGAAGCTTTCTTT
NA | TRBD2 | TRBJ2-1 | TRBV4-2 | CASSQEPGLAGNEQFF | TGTGCCAGCAGCCAAGAGCCCGGACTAGCGGGGAATGAGCAGTTCTTC
NA | TRBD1 | TRBJ2-7 | TRBV30 | CAGDRADSYEQYF | TGTGCCGGAGACAGGGCCGACTCCTACGAGCAGTACTTC
NA | NA | TRBJ2-7 | TRBV10-3 | CAISDPRSPYEQYF | TGTGCCATCAGTGATCCCAGGTCCCCCTACGAGCAGTACTTC
NA | NA | TRBJ1-2 | TRBV18 | CASNEDRTSGYTF | TGTGCCAGCAATGAGGACAGAACATCCGGCTACACCTTC
NA | TRBD2 | TRBJ2-7 | TRBV10-3 | CAISEGLARSSYEQYF | TGTGCCATCAGTGAGGGACTAGCGCGAAGCTCCTACGAGCAGTACTTC
NA | NA | TRBJ1-5 | TRBV21-1 | CASSMGQSNQPQHF | TGTGCCAGCAGCATGGGCCAGTCCAATCAGCCCCAGCATTTT
NA | NA | TRBJ1-1 | TRBV30 | CAWSVPGLSTEAFF | TGTGCCTGGAGTGTTCCGGGGTTAAGCACTGAAGCTTTCTTT
NA | TRBD1 | TRBJ1-5 | TRBV6-5 | CASSWTGDQPQHF | TGTGCCAGCAGTTGGACAGGGGATCAGCCCCAGCATTTT
NA | TRBD2 | TRBJ2-7 | TRBV6-6 | CASSQTSGTYEQYF | TGTGCCAGCAGCCAGACTAGCGGGACCTACGAGCAGTACTTC
NA | TRBD2 | TRBJ2-1 | TRBV4-2 | CASSQEESRGVNEQFF | TGTGCCAGCAGCCAAGAAGAGTCACGGGGGGTCAATGAGCAGTTCTTC
NA | NA | TRBJ2-1 | TRBV7-8 | CASSPFRGNEQFF | TGTGCCAGCAGCCCCTTTCGGGGAAATGAGCAGTTCTTC
NA | TRBD1 | TRBJ2-1 | TRBV5-6 | CASTPGQGFYNEQFF | TGTGCCAGCACCCCGGGACAGGGATTTTACAATGAGCAGTTCTTC
NA | TRBD1 | TRBJ2-6 | TRBV18 | CASSLPGQGNGANVLTF | TGTGCCAGCTCACTACCAGGACAGGGTAATGGGGCCAACGTCCTGACTTTC
NA | TRBD1 | TRBJ2-2 | TRBV11-2 | CASRSTGANTGELFF | TGTGCCAGCAGATCGACAGGGGCGAACACCGGGGAGCTGTTTTTT
NA | NA | TRBJ2-2 | TRBV13 | CASSLTVLGELFF | TGTGCCAGCAGCTTAACAGTATTGGGGGAGCTGTTTTTT
NA | NA | TRBJ2-5 | TRBV6-1 | CASSEGPKETQYF | TGTGCCAGCAGTGAAGGGCCGAAAGAGACCCAGTACTTC
NA | NA | TRBJ1-1 | TRBV28 | CASNLPGHSYEAFF | TGTGCCAGCAATCTACCGGGACACTCATATGAAGCTTTCTTT
NA | NA | TRBJ2-1 | TRBV6-1 | CASRPIRAAYNEQFF | TGTGCCAGCAGGCCTATCAGGGCAGCCTACAATGAGCAGTTCTTC
NA | NA | TRBJ2-7 | TRBV7-9 | CASNTYRAGEPYEQYF | TGTGCCAGCAACACATACAGGGCTGGCGAACCTTACGAGCAGTACTTC
NA | NA | TRBJ2-5 | TRBV5-1 | CASSFNSGAQYF | TGCGCCAGCAGCTTTAATAGTGGTGCCCAGTACTTC
NA | NA | TRBJ1-2 | TRBV19 | CASNQDTGSLGYTF | TGTGCCAGTAATCAAGATACAGGGTCGCTCGGCTACACCTTC
NA | TRBD2 | TRBJ2-3 | TRBV5-1 | CASSEGLATDTQYF | TGCGCCAGCAGCGAGGGACTAGCCACAGATACGCAGTATTTT
once | TRBD1 | TRBJ2-1 | TRBV18 | CASSPSSSRGPHNEQFF | TGTGCCAGCTCACCATCTTCTTCAAGGGGGCCCCACAATGAGCAGTTCTTC
NA | NA | TRBJ2-2 | TRBV4-1 | CASSQQGYPGELFF | TGCGCCAGCAGCCAACAGGGGTACCCCGGGGAGCTGTTTTTT
NA | NA | TRBJ2-5 | TRBV5-1 | CASSLGGVPQETQYF | TGCGCCAGCAGCTTGGGGGGGGTCCCCCAAGAGACCCAGTACTTC
NA | NA | TRBJ1-5 | TRBV7-9 | CASSDQGSNQPQHF | TGTGCCAGCAGCGACCAGGGCAGCAATCAGCCCCAGCATTTT
NA | NA | TRBJ2-1 | TRBV6-1 | CASSVNYLGELNEQFF | TGTGCCAGCAGTGTAAACTATTTAGGGGAACTCAATGAGCAGTTCTTC
few | NA | TRBJ1-2 | TRBV5-7 | CASSLERRYGYTF | TGTGCCAGCAGCTTGGAGAGGCGTTATGGCTACACCTTC
NA | NA | TRBJ2-1 | TRBV19 | CASSAAGHTYNEQFF | TGTGCCAGTAGCGCGGCGGGTCACACCTACAATGAGCAGTTCTTC
NA | TRBD1 | TRBJ1-2 | TRBV18 | CASSPSEGGANGYTF | TGTGCCAGCTCACCATCAGAAGGGGGCGCGAACGGCTACACCTTC
NA | TRBD2 | TRBJ2-1 | TRBV9 | CASSVLTSGEQFF | TGTGCCAGCAGCGTGCTGACTAGCGGTGAGCAGTTCTTC
few | TRBD2 | TRBJ2-7 | TRBV5-1 | CASSLTSGAHYEQYF | TGCGCCAGCAGCTTGACTAGCGGGGCACACTACGAGCAGTACTTC
NA | TRBD1 | TRBJ1-2 | TRBV18 | CASSLQGDYGYTF | TGTGCCAGCTCACTTCAGGGGGACTATGGCTACACCTTC
NA | TRBD1 | TRBJ2-7 | TRBV5-5 | CASSLAGTGYEQYF | TGTGCCAGCAGCTTGGCCGGGACAGGGTACGAGCAGTACTTC
NA | TRBD2 | TRBJ2-3 | TRBV2 | CAWTGGLGDTQYF | TGTGCCTGGACGGGAGGCCTAGGAGATACGCAGTATTTT
NA | NA | TRBJ2-1 | TRBV6-6 | CASSYRGQSSYNEQFF | TGTGCCAGCAGTTATCGCGGGCAGAGCTCCTACAATGAGCAGTTCTTC
NA | NA | TRBJ2-7 | TRBV4-1 | CANSQLAKGYEQYF | TGCGCCAACAGCCAGCTAGCGAAGGGCTACGAGCAGTACTTC
NA | TRBD2 | TRBJ2-7 | TRBV18 | CASSPGTSGSHEQYF | TGTGCCAGCTCTCCAGGGACTAGCGGGAGCCACGAGCAGTACTTC
NA | TRBD2 | TRBJ2-2 | TRBV15 | CATSRDQKGRAPGELFF | TGTGCCACCAGCAGAGATCAGAAAGGGAGGGCCCCCGGGGAGCTGTTTTTT
NA | NA | TRBJ2-3 | TRBV6-1 | CASSDRQATGFGTQYF | TGTGCCAGCAGTGACCGACAGGCGACTGGGTTTGGTACGCAGTATTTT
NA | TRBD1 | TRBJ1-4 | TRBV28 | CASRRDRGEKLFF | TGTGCCAGCAGAAGGGACAGGGGTGAAAAACTGTTTTTT
NA | NA | TRBJ2-3 | TRBV29-1 | CSIMTTSTDTQYF | TGCAGCATAATGACAACCTCCACAGATACGCAGTATTTT
NA | NA | TRBJ2-1 | TRBV10-3 | CAISEVRGGAYNEQFF | TGTGCCATCAGTGAGGTGAGGGGGGGCGCCTACAATGAGCAGTTCTTC
NA | NA | TRBJ1-5 | TRBV18 | CASSLPGPVNQPQHF | TGTGCCAGCTCATTGCCAGGCCCCGTTAATCAGCCCCAGCATTTT
NA | TRBD1 | TRBJ2-2 | TRBV7-9 | CASSYTGGAGTGELFF | TGTGCCAGCAGCTACACAGGGGGCGCGGGCACCGGGGAGCTGTTTTTT
NA | NA | TRBJ2-7 | TRBV5-1 | CASSLGDGDYEQYF | TGCGCCAGCAGCTTGGGCGACGGGGACTACGAGCAGTACTTC
NA | TRBD1 | TRBJ2-1 | TRBV2 | CASRERVRQGGNEQFF | TGTGCCAGCAGGGAAAGGGTACGACAGGGTGGGAATGAGCAGTTCTTC
NA | TRBD1 | TRBJ2-3 | TRBV30 | CAWTRTGATSTDTQYF | TGTGCCTGGACCCGAACAGGGGCCACTAGCACAGATACGCAGTATTTT
once | TRBD1 | TRBJ2-2 | TRBV29-1 | CSVGTGVTGELFF | TGCAGCGTTGGGACAGGGGTTACCGGGGAGCTGTTTTTT
NA | TRBD1 | TRBJ2-7 | TRBV5-1 | CASSLEAGQGAYEQYF | TGCGCCAGCAGCTTGGAGGCGGGACAGGGGGCCTACGAGCAGTACTTC
once | TRBD2 | TRBJ2-1 | TRBV5-1 | CASSLTPDFESGRPEQFF | TGCGCCAGCAGCTTGACCCCGGACTTCGAGAGCGGGAGGCCCGAGCAGTTCTTC
NA | NA | TRBJ2-1 | TRBV5-6 | CASSFPGTYNEQFF | TGTGCCAGCAGCTTCCCCGGGACATACAATGAGCAGTTCTTC
NA | NA | TRBJ2-3 | TRBV5-1 | CASSPSSTDTQYF | TGCGCCAGCAGCCCGTCTAGCACAGATACGCAGTATTTT
NA | TRBD1 | TRBJ2-7 | TRBV5-6 | CASSLGRGRPF | TGTGCCAGCAGCTTGGGCAGGGGGCGCCCCTTC
NA | NA | TRBJ1-2 | TRBV28 | CASTPGGQGKYGYTF | TGTGCCAGCACACCCGGGGGGCAGGGGAAGTATGGCTACACCTTC
NA | NA | TRBJ1-1 | TRBV28 | CASSLWTSNTEAFF | TGTGCCAGCAGTTTGTGGACTTCGAACACTGAAGCTTTCTTT
NA | NA | TRBJ2-5 | TRBV6-1 | CASRLTGKETQYF | TGTGCCAGCAGACTCACAGGGAAGGAGACCCAGTACTTC
NA | NA | TRBJ1-2 | TRBV7-2 | CASSLGAGNYGYTF | TGTGCCAGCAGCTTAGGGGCAGGGAACTATGGCTACACCTTC
NA | NA | TRBJ2-3 | TRBV14 | CASSPSGRRVTKKTDTQYF | TGTGCCAGCAGCCCAAGCGGGCGGAGGGTCACGAAAAAAACAGATACGCAGTATTTT